The TCR beta chain described here comes from a study of T-cell reconstitution after alpha-beta-depleted transplantation in children. Study-level points and caveats: At the one-year point after transplant, T-cell counts and TCRbeta diversity were found to come mostly from T cells that had been newly produced. Where alpha-beta T cells came from about two months after transplant was reportedly several hundred expanded graft clones. Surviving recipient T cells and thymic progenitors produced the high day-60 TCRbeta diversity seen in some patients.

Unique molecular identifiers tagged the TCRbeta library. TCRdb ran MiXCR on the PCR reads and lists one entry per CDR3 protein. Of 240,000 or so distinct CDR3 sequences in the sample, roughly 8.2% were seen once. In germline, CDR1 is MDHEN, CDR2 SYDVKM. The CDR3 totals 17 residues. After removal of 5 bases from V and 3 bases from J, the junction contained 14 bases not matched to a gene. The sample holds many counts of this clonotype. Its cognate antigen is unknown. This specimen consisted of PBMCs, mostly from graft donor cells, obtained 180 days after TCRalphabeta/CD19-depleted stem cell transplant. The chain recombines TRBV28 with TRBJ2-3; 7 bases match TRBD1. The sequence derives from a male patient aged 10-17 years who had a stem cell transplant for acute lymphoblastic leukemia, so the T cells may come from the graft donor. CDR3 in DNA: TGTGCCAGCAGTCTCGGCGACAGGGATATTACGACAGATACGCAGTATTTT. Its translation is CASSLGDRDITTDTQYF.